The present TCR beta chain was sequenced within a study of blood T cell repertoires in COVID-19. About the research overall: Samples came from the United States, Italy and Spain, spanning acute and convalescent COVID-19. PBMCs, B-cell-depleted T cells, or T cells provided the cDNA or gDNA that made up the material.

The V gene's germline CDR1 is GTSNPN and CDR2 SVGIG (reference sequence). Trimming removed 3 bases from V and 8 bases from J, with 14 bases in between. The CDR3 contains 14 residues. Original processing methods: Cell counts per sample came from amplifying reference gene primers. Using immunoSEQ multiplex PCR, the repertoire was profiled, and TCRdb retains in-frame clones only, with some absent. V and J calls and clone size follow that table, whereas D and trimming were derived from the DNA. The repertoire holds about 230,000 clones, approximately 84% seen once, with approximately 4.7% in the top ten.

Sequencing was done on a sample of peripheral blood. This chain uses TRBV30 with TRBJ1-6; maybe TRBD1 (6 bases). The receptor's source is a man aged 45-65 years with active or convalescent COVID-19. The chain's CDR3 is CAWSVGRGDSPLHF. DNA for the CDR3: TGTGCCTGGAGCGTAGGCAGGGGCGATTCACCCCTCCACTTT.